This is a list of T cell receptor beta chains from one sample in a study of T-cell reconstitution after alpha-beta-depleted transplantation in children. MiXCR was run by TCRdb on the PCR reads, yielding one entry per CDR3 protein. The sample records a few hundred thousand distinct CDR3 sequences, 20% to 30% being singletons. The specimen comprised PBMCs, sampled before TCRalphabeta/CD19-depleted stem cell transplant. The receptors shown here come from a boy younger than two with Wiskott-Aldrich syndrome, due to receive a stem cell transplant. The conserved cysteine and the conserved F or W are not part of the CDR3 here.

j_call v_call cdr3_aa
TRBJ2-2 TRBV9 ASSVATGQNTGELF
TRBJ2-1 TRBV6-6 ASSSQRGNEQF
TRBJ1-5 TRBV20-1 CAHSTTTYSNQPQH
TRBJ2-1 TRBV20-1 SATGLAGGGEQF
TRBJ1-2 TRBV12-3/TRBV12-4 ASRTGTDGYT
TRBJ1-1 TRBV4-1 ASSQQDRGHGAF
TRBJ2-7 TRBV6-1 ASSWTSGLYEQY
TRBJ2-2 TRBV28 ASRTPTALNTGELF
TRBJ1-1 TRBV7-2 ASSPAHSREAF
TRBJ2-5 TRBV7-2 ASSLDGRATETQY
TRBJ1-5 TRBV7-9 ASSDGTGRNQPQH
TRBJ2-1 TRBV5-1 ASSLAGDNYNEQF
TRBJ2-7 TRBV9 ASSVGDAYNYEQY
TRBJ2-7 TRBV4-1 ASSQDDRGRAYEQY
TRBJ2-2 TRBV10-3 AISPLGGQGTGELF
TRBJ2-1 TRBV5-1 ASSLGSGSINEQF